This TCR beta chain was identified during a study of cytotoxic CD8 clonotypes in ibrutinib-treated CLL. Study background: IGHV unmutated roughly 17; relapsed/refractory 11; treatment-naive about 14. Sample averages reached hundreds of thousands of productive templates and over 85,000 productive rearrangements.

The CDR3 consists of 13 residues. Germline lookup yields CDR1 SGHNT and CDR2 YYREEE (reference sequence). Trimming left V 0 bases short and J 6 bases short, with 7 bases between. This clone has more than one count but fewer than ten. Its target is not known. The data were produced by immunoSEQ multiplex PCR, yet TCRdb's version contains in-frame clones alone and is incomplete. The data show 57,000 or so clones, with roughly 50% seen just once and 24% held by the top ten. The study, taken as a whole, reports: Private clonotypes, not public ones, expanded at ibrutinib response. Age-matched healthy donor levels were exceeded by baseline clonality, which tracked circulating CD8+ T-cell counts.

The chain carries TRBV5-4 and TRBJ1-5; perhaps TRBD1 as D (6 bases). The sequence was collected from a human donor with chronic lymphocytic leukemia. The sample in question was PBMCs, obtained at disease progression, from a patient treated with ibrutinib. The CDR3 DNA follows: TGTGCCAGCAGCTTGGAGGGGGGTCAGCCCCAGCATTTT. Protein product: CASSLEGGQPQHF.